The rows below give T cell receptor beta chains drawn from one sample of a study of cytomegalovirus exposure and HLA in healthy donors. Some clones are missing from TCRdb's copy, which holds only in-frame ones; the method was immunoSEQ multiplex PCR. The sample consists of about 190,000 clones, around 78% of them appearing once. What was sequenced was PBMCs. These TCRs come from a woman aged 25 to 39 in good health and CMV-seropositive. Each CDR3 is given with its conserved first and last residue. The D gene is left open where the match is weak. Size values are once, few and many counts, or a class for expanded clones, and some rows have none.

d_call clone_size j_call v_call cdr3_nt cdr3_aa
TRBD1 - TRBJ1-4 TRBV9 TGTGCCAGCAGCGGGGAGACAGGGGGCGGTGAAAAACTGTTTTTT CASSGETGGGEKLFF
- - TRBJ2-3 TRBV28 TGTGCCAGCAGTTTAATCCGGGGATTTGACGGCTCTAGCACAGATACGCAGTATTTT CASSLIRGFDGSSTDTQYF
- - TRBJ2-3 TRBV6-1 TGTGCCAGCAGTGTGAACAGGGCAGATACGCAGTATTTT CASSVNRADTQYF
- - TRBJ2-3 TRBV5-1 TGCGCCAGCAGCTTACGCTACACAGATACGCAGTATTTT CASSLRYTDTQYF
- - TRBJ2-5 TRBV11-2 TGTGCCAGCAGCTTAGATGGCCTAGGGGTACGTGAGACCCAGTACTTC CASSLDGLGVRETQYF
- - TRBJ2-2 TRBV28 TGTGCCAGCAGCCTGACCTTTTGGCCCCGGGTAAACACCGGGGAGCTGTTTTTT CASSLTFWPRVNTGELFF
TRBD2 - TRBJ2-5 TRBV5-1 TGCGCCAGCAGCATAGCCGGGACTAGCGGTGAGACCCAGTACTTC CASSIAGTSGETQYF
- - TRBJ1-6 TRBV7-9 TGTGCCAGCAGCTTACGCTTGGGGAGCTCCTATAATTCACCCCTCCACTTT CASSLRLGSSYNSPLHF
TRBD2 few TRBJ2-5 TRBV11-2 TGTGCCAGCAGCTTGGGGGGGGGAGAGACCCAGTACTTC CASSLGGGETQYF
- - TRBJ2-7 TRBV28 TGTGCCAGCATCCCCCGTTTGGGGGGATACGAGCAGTACTTC CASIPRLGGYEQYF
- few TRBJ2-1 TRBV7-3 TGTGCCAGCAGCTCCACACAGGGCCTCTCCTACAATGAGCAGTTCTTC CASSSTQGLSYNEQFF
- - TRBJ2-7 TRBV7-2 TGTGCCAGCAGCAGTCGCCTCGGCGGTAGATCCTACGAGCAGTACTTC CASSSRLGGRSYEQYF
- - TRBJ2-6 TRBV9 TGTGCCAGCAGCGCCTGGAGCTCTGGGGCCAACGTCCTGACTTTC CASSAWSSGANVLTF
TRBD2 - TRBJ2-7 TRBV12-5 TGTGCTAGTGGTTTGGGGCCGGGACTAGCGAACGAGCAGTACTTC CASGLGPGLANEQYF
- few TRBJ2-4 TRBV5-1 TGCGCCAGCAGCTTGTTCCCAGGGGCGGCCATTCAGTACTTC CASSLFPGAAIQYF
TRBD1 - TRBJ2-1 TRBV28 TGTGCCAGCAGTTTACGACAGGGGGGTTACAATGAGCAGTTCTTC CASSLRQGGYNEQFF
- - TRBJ1-1 TRBV5-1 TGCGCCAGCAGCTCCGCAGGGGACCTCGGTTTGGGTGCTTTCTTT CASSSAGDLGLGAFF
- - TRBJ2-2 TRBV25-1 TGTGCCAGCAGTCTCAGGGTGGACACCGGGGAGCTGTTTTTT CASSLRVDTGELFF
TRBD2 - TRBJ2-7 TRBV18 TGTGCCAGCTCACCATTGCCGGGAGGGCCTCTTGGTGAGCAGTACTTC CASSPLPGGPLGEQYF
TRBD1 few TRBJ1-4 TRBV5-1 TGCGCCAGCAGCTTTTCAGCAGGGGGTAGTGAAAAACTGTTTTTT CASSFSAGGSEKLFF
- - TRBJ2-3 TRBV7-9 TGTGCCAGCAGCCCTAGGATAGATACGCAGTATTTT CASSPRIDTQYF
- - TRBJ2-1 TRBV28 TGTGCCAGCAGTTTAGTGGAGGATGAGCAGTTCTTC CASSLVEDEQFF
- - TRBJ2-7 TRBV5-4 TGTGCCAGCAGCTTGTTTTTAGGCCAGCGGGCCTACGAGCAGTACTTC CASSLFLGQRAYEQYF
- - TRBJ1-2 TRBV2 TGTGCCAGCAACGCAATCAATGGGGCCATCAACTATGGCTACACCTTC CASNAINGAINYGYTF
- - TRBJ1-5 TRBV6-5 TGTGCCAGCTCTCGGGGGGTCGTGGGACAGCCCCAGCATTTT CASSRGVVGQPQHF
TRBD2 - TRBJ2-1 TRBV5-1 TGCGCCAGCAGCTTAGGCGTAGCGGGAGGGTTCTACAATGAGCAGTTCTTC CASSLGVAGGFYNEQFF
- - TRBJ1-1 TRBV11-2 TGTGCCAGCAGCTCAAGAGTTGTGAACACTGAAGCTTTCTTT CASSSRVVNTEAFF
- once TRBJ2-1 TRBV7-2 TGTGCCAGCAGCTCATGGGGCGCTGGTAATGAGCAGTTCTTC CASSSWGAGNEQFF
TRBD2 - TRBJ2-1 TRBV2 TGTGCCAGCAGAGCAGGGACTAGCGGGGGTCACAATGAGCAGTTCTTC CASRAGTSGGHNEQFF